This record looks at one T cell receptor (beta chain) sequence and its context. Per the study methods: Quantification of nucleated cells was approximated via reference gene primer amplification. Repertoires were generated with immunoSEQ multiplex PCR, while TCRdb's copy carries only in-frame clones and drops some. From that table come the V and J calls and clone size; the DNA was used to work out D and trimming. This table holds around 260,000 clones, more than 80% found once. Trimming took 1 base from V and 4 from J; bases not matched to a gene: 9. Germline CDR1 MGHRA, CDR2 YSYEKL. The CDR3 totals 16 residues. Participants were aged about 18 to 95 years, lived in under 30 US areas, and enrolled virtually. This sample is part of a study of blood T cell repertoires in COVID-19. Study-level information: Whether acute or convalescent, the COVID-19 samples came from the United States, Italy and Spain.

Sequences were obtained from PBMCs or T cells enriched from blood (not recorded which). The TCR originated in a woman in her twenties or thirties who had recovered from COVID-19. V and J are TRBV4-1 and TRBJ2-7; TRBD2 aligns across 8 bases. CDR3 bases: TGCGCCAGCAGCCAAGTCCCCCTAGCGGGCCGATACGAGCAGTACTTC. Its protein product is CASSQVPLAGRYEQYF.